This T cell receptor (beta chain) derives from a study of blood T cell repertoires in COVID-19 (dated by TCRdb to 2020 to 2021). For context, the study as a whole: Samples covering the acute and convalescent phases of COVID-19 were provided by collaborators in the United States, Italy and Spain. The samples were drawn from the first 160 participants of the ongoing ImmuneRACE study and from more than 1,000 subjects provided by 6 global collaborators. The prospective study material was composed of cDNA or gDNA derived from T cells, B-cell-depleted T cells, or PBMCs. Sample metadata almost always included a de-identified subject ID, COVID-19 status, age in years and sex. The repertoires were released in a freely available public database meant as a resource for research on the immune response to SARS-CoV-2. HLA class I and class II types, where available, came from metadata supplied by the sample provider rather than from assay-based typing. Subjects who had been exposed to COVID-19, were actively infected with it, or had recovered from it provided the deeply sampled blood TCRbeta repertoires that made up the dataset.

Broad study findings and their caveats: Clinical and demographic metadata were provided uncurated, with the amount varying by source and participant.

For this chain, trimming is 6 bases at the V end and 5 bases at the J end, and the number of junction bases without a gene match is 9. The CDR3 runs 15 amino acids, cysteine and phenylalanine included. Just CDR3 DNA is preserved here, 45 bases in frame from base 1. CDR1 and CDR2 are drawn from the germline V gene: MNHEY, SVGAGI. The immunoSEQ Assay, a bias-controlled multiplex PCR, was used to amplify TCRbeta CDR3 regions from genomic DNA. In the source study's methods: The number of nucleated cells in each sample was estimated by amplification of reference gene primers within the assay. To quantify the absolute abundance of each unique TCRbeta CDR3 rearrangement, sequence reads were collapsed and filtered. For each sample, productive Simpson clonality was calculated as the square root of Simpson's diversity index across productive rearrangements. TCRdb stores this immuneACCESS table with in-frame sequences only. Part of the clones is absent; in the studies checked, under half of the shortfall reflects unresolved V genes, and no reason is known for the rest. V and J calls and clone size are as listed in that table; D and trimming were resolved from the DNA. For this sample there are 310,000 or so clones; around 86% appear just once. Around 2.1% of the sample is held by the ten biggest clonotypes.

A second Seattle source provided samples from volunteer blood donors who had recovered from COVID-19. Collaborating institutions collected whole blood in K2EDTA tubes following their own protocols. For TCRbeta analysis, collaborator samples were shipped as frozen whole blood, as isolated PBMCs, or as DNA extracted from either sample type. A remark on this clone: Its target antigen remains unknown. Base qualities are not at hand, and no much larger clone is one base apart.

The sequence was obtained from a woman in her twenties or thirties who had recovered from COVID-19. The material sequenced was peripheral blood. The chain was built from TRBV6-5 and TRBJ2-1; TRBD2 matches 8 bases in the middle. The CDR3 loop reads CASSARAGGDNEQFF. At the DNA level, the sequence is TGTGCCAGCAGCGCCCGGGCGGGAGGCGACAATGAGCAGTTCTTC.